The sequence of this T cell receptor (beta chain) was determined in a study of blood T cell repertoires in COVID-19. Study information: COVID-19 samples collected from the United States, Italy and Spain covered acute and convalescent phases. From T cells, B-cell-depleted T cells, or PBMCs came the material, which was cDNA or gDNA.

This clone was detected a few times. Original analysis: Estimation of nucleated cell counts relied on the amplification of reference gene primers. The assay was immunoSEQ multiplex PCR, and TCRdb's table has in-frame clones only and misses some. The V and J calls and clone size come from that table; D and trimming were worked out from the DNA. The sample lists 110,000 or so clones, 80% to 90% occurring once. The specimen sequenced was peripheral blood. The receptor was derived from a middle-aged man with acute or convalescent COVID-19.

This chain's CDR3 is CASRGSHNSPLHF. The CDR3 nucleotides read TGTGCCAGCAGGGGTAGCCATAATTCACCCCTCCACTTT. The chain carries TRBV2 and TRBJ1-6; D gene ambiguous. Germline V gene lookup returns CDR1 SNHLY and CDR2 FYNNEI. Trimming took off 6 bases at V and 5 bases at J, with 8 bases between the two ends. This CDR3 contains 13 residues.